Listed here is a single T cell receptor beta chain. Its antigen remains unknown. Trimming stripped 5 bases from V and 5 bases from J, with 14 bases between. The CDR3 consists of 14 residues. CDR1 KGHDR and CDR2 SFDVKD come from the germline V gene. The data belong to a study of T cell repertoires in cytomegalovirus infection. The overall study: Recently identified HLA-C-restricted and well-studied HLA-B-restricted CMV epitopes were used. Carrying CMV and the relevant HLA type showed in public TCR beta signatures. Study-wide findings and caveats: Carriage of CMV together with the relevant HLA was identifiable through cumulative public TCR beta family frequency. Ex vivo responses were dominated by HLA-C-restricted CMV-specific TCR beta clonotypes.

TCRdb reprocessed the reads with MiXCR, giving one entry per CDR3 protein. Here the sample spans a few hundred thousand distinct CDR3 sequences, 29% being singletons. V usage is TRBV24-1 and J usage is TRBJ2-5; D possibly corresponds to TRBD1 (7 bases). This specimen was cultured PBMCs, taken from culture after CMV antigen stimulation. This sequence was found in a human donor in good health (CMV status not recorded). Some clones in this sample may be carry-over from other donors' samples. In DNA form, the CDR3 reads TGTGCCACCAGTGCAGGAGGGGGCAGCGAGACCCAGTACTTC. It encodes CATSAGGGSETQYF.